This TCR beta chain was observed in a study of CD8 T cells in ankylosing spondylitis. Findings and limits, study-wide: Earlier reports found some motif variants in synovial fluid and blood in reactive arthritis. What appeared characteristic of ankylosing spondylitis blood was a TCR beta motif of about eight highly homologous variants. Within matched ankylosing spondylitis synovial fluid, disease-linked clones were reportedly significantly enriched. In peripheral blood, disease-linked CD8+ clones occurred at relatively low frequencies.

There are 14 residues in the CDR3. V lost 3 bases and J lost 8; bases outside the gene matches: 5. Germline V gene lookup returns CDR1 SGHRS and CDR2 YFSETQ. As the method for making TCR beta libraries, quantitative 5'-RACE with molecular barcodes was used. Via MiXCR, TCRdb re-called the 5' RACE reads, giving one row per CDR3 protein. The data hold almost 400,000 distinct CDR3 sequences, with 20% to 25% observed a single time. This clonotype has a handful of counts. Antigen specificity is unknown. The TCR sequence derives from a male donor with ankylosing spondylitis. What was sequenced was blood, either unsorted or a sorted T cell fraction (not recorded which). The genes are TRBV5-1 and TRBJ1-5, with 10 positions matching TRBD1. For the CDR3, the DNA is TGCGCCAGCAGCTGGACAGGGGGTAGAGAGCCCCAGCATTTT. Its translation is CASSWTGGREPQHF.